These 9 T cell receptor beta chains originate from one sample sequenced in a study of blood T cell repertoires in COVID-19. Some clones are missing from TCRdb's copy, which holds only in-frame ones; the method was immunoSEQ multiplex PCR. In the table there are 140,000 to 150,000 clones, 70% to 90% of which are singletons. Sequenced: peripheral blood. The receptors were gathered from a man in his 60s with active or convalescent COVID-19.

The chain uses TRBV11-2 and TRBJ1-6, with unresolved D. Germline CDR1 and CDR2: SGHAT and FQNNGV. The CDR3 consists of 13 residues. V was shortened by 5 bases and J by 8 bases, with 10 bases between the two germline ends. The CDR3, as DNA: TGTGCCAGCAGCCCCTTCTCCGATTCACCCCTCCACTTT. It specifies CASSPFSDSPLHF.

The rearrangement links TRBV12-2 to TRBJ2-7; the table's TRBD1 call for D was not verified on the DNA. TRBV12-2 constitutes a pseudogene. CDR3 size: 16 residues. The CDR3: CASRLIQGTGSYEQYF. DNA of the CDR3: TGTGCAAGTCGCTTAATTCAGGGGACCGGCTCCTACGAGCAGTACTTC.

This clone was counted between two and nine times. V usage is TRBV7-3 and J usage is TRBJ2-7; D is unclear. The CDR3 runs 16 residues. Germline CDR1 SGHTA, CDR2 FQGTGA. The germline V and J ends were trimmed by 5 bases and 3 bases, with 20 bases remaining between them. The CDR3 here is CASSLDDHSTGYEQYF. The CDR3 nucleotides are TGTGCCAGCAGCCTGGATGACCATTCCACGGGCTACGAGCAGTACTTC. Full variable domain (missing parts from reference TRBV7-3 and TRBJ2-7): GAGVSQTPSNKVTEKGKYVELRCDPISGHTALYWYRQSLGQGPEFLIYFQGTGAADDSGLPNDRFFAVRPEGSVSTLKIQRTERGDSAVYLCASSLDDHSTGYEQYFGPGTRLTVT.

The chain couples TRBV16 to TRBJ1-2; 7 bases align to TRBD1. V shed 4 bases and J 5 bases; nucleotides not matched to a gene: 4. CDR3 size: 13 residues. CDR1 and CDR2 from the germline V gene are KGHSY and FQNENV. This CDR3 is CASSRSQGYGYTF. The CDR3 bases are TGTGCCAGCAGCCGATCACAGGGGTATGGCTACACCTTC.

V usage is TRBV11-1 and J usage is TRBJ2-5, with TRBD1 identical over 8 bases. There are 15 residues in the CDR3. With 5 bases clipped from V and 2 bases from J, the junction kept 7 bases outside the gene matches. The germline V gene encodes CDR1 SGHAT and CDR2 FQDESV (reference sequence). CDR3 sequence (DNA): TGTGCCAGCAGCCGAAACGGACAGGGTCAAGAGACCCAGTACTTC. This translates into CASSRNGQGQETQYF.

CDR3 nucleotides: TGTGCCAGCAGCTTAACAGCAGGAGGGCCGGGAGAGACCCAGTACTTC. This encodes CASSLTAGGPGETQYF. The chain has TRBV7-9 and TRBJ2-5, with D tentatively TRBD2 (6 bases). V lost 2 bases, J lost 4 bases, and 17 bases lay in between. Germline-derived CDR1 and CDR2 are SEHNR and FQNEAQ (reference sequence). CDR3 length equals 16 residues.

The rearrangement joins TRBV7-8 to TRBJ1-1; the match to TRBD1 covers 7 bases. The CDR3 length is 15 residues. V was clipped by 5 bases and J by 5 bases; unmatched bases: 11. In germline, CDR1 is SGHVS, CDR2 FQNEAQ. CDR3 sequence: CASSQGYRGYTEAFF. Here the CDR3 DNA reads TGTGCCAGCAGCCAGGGCTACAGGGGTTATACTGAAGCTTTCTTT.

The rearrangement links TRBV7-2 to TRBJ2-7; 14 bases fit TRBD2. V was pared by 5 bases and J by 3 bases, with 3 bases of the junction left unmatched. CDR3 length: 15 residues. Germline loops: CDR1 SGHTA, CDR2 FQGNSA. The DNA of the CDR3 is TGTGCCAGCAGCCCCGGGACTAGCGGGAGCTACGAGCAGTACTTC. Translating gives CASSPGTSGSYEQYF.

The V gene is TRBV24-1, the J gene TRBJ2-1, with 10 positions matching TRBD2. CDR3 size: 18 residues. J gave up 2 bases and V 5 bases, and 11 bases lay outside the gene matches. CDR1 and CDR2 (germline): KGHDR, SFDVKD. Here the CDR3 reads CATSGIRGTSVPYNEQFF. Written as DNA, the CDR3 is TGTGCCACCAGTGGTATCAGAGGGACTAGCGTCCCCTACAATGAGCAGTTCTTC.